Below, 11 T cell receptor beta chains from the same sample are listed, as sequenced in a study of blood T cell repertoires in COVID-19. Sequenced by immunoSEQ multiplex PCR; TCRdb stores in-frame clones only, minus some. The table shows approximately 350,000 clones, with around nine tenths occurring only once. Material for sequencing was peripheral blood. Receptors were obtained from a woman aged 18-29 years who had recovered from COVID-19.

The chain is built from TRBV5-5 and TRBJ2-6, with TRBD1 identical over 8 bases. V gave up 4 bases and J gave up 3 bases; unmatched junction bases: 3. Germline assignment: CDR1 SGHKS and CDR2 YYEKEE (reference sequence). The CDR3 spans 15 residues. The CDR3 coding sequence is TGTGCCAGCAGCACCAGGGGGCATGGGGCCAACGTCCTGACTTTC. It translates to CASSTRGHGANVLTF.

V and J are TRBV7-2 and TRBJ1-2; D not certain. CDR1 SGHTA and CDR2 FQGNSA come from the germline V gene. Between the trimmed V and J ends, which lost 0 bases and 4 bases, there was a span of 15 bases. The CDR3 has 16 amino acids. The chain's CDR3 is CASSLAAPGGSYGYTF. CDR3 bases: TGTGCCAGCAGCTTAGCAGCTCCGGGCGGGAGCTATGGCTACACCTTC.

Written as DNA, the CDR3 is TGTGCCAGCAGTGACACCGGGACAGGGTTATATTCACCCCTCCACTTT. It yields the protein CASSDTGTGLYSPLHF. The rearrangement joins TRBV27 to TRBJ1-6; TRBD1 agrees at 9 bases. J gave up 8 bases and V 5 bases, and 10 bases lay outside the gene matches. The CDR3 runs to 16 residues. Germline CDR1 and CDR2: MNHEY and SMNVEV (reference sequence).

The chain recombines TRBV9 with TRBJ1-2; the D is unclear. V was cut by 4 bases and J by 1 base, with 14 bases left in between. This CDR3 region has 15 residues. Germline CDR1 reads SGDLS; CDR2 reads YYNGEE. CDR3 sequence (DNA): TGTGCCAGCAGCCCACAAGAAATGTATAACTATGGCTACACCTTC. Its protein is CASSPQEMYNYGYTF. Based on the CDR3 plus reference TRBV9 and TRBJ1-2, the full variable domain is DSGVTQTPKHLITATGQRVTLRCSPRSGDLSVYWYQQSLDQGLQFLIQYYNGEERAKGNILERFSAQQFPDLHSELNLSSLELGDSALYFCASSPQEMYNYGYTFGSGTRLTVV.

This chain connects TRBV11-3 to TRBJ2-1; D is perhaps TRBD2 (5 bases). Looked up from germline, CDR1 is SGHNT and CDR2 is YENEEA. Between the trimmed V and J ends, which lost 2 bases and 2 bases, there was a span of 16 bases. The CDR3 totals 17 residues. CDR3 amino acids: CASSLREIALTYNEQFF. The CDR3, as DNA: TGTGCCAGCAGCTTAAGGGAAATAGCGCTAACCTACAATGAGCAGTTCTTC.

This clone was observed a single time. The CDR3 loop reads CASSQSWTREANSPLHF. The CDR3 DNA reads as TGCGCCAGCAGCCAATCTTGGACCAGGGAGGCCAATTCACCCCTCCACTTT. The rearrangement joins TRBV4-3 to TRBJ1-6; possible D gene TRBD1, 5 bases. V gave up 2 bases and J gave up 7 bases, with 18 bases separating them. The germline V gene encodes CDR1 LGHNA and CDR2 YSLEER. The CDR3 runs to 17 residues.

The rearrangement joins TRBV12-3 or TRBV12-4 to TRBJ2-3; TRBD2 might be the D (5 bases). The CDR3 has 10 residues. V was clipped by 5 bases and J by 11 bases, with 8 bases between them. The CDR3 region is CASSVGEQYF. In DNA form, the CDR3 reads TGTGCCAGCAGTGTGGGAGAGCAGTATTTT.

Only one count was recorded for this clone. The chain joins TRBV19 to TRBJ1-1, with 9 bases aligning to TRBD1. The CDR3 length is 13 residues. Per germline, CDR1 LNHDA and CDR2 SQIVND (reference sequence). Trimming took 7 bases from V and 4 from J; bases not matched to a gene: 4. The CDR3 here is CASNPTGGTEAFF. The CDR3 nucleotides are TGTGCCAGTAACCCGACAGGGGGCACTGAAGCTTTCTTT.

In this sample, this clone turned up a few times. This chain links TRBV11-3 with TRBJ1-1; D remains ambiguous. The CDR3 runs to 15 residues. V dropped 5 bases and J dropped 0 bases, with 13 bases sitting between them. Germline lookup yields CDR1 SGHNT and CDR2 YENEEA. CDR3 nucleotide sequence: TGTGCCAGCAGCCCCCGCGCGGGCTTGAACACTGAAGCTTTCTTT. Protein: CASSPRAGLNTEAFF.

In regard to this clone: Other DNA sequences of this sample code for an identical CDR3. The CDR3 protein is CASSSSGTGNTIYF. In DNA, the CDR3 is TGTGCCAGCAGTTCCTCAGGAACTGGAAACACCATATATTTT. The chain couples TRBV28 to TRBJ1-3; no firm D call. This CDR3 has 14 amino acids. The ends were cut back, 4 bases at V and 2 bases at J, with 9 bases in the middle. From germline, CDR1 is MDHEN and CDR2 SYDVKM.

The rearrangement uses TRBV11-3 and TRBJ2-3; 8 positions match TRBD2. Trimming at V came to 6 bases and at J to 8 bases, leaving 10 bases not matched to a gene. The length of the CDR3 is 14 residues. Germline CDR1 is SGHNT and CDR2 is YENEEA. In DNA, the CDR3 is TGTGCCAGCAGAAGGCTAGCGGGCGAAGGTACGCAGTATTTT. Its protein is CASRRLAGEGTQYF.